This T cell receptor beta chain is drawn from a study of blood T cell repertoires in COVID-19 (dated by TCRdb to about 2020). In terms of the full investigation: Collaborator samples came from the United States, Italy and Spain and covered acute and convalescent phases of COVID-19. The material from the prospective study consisted of cDNA or gDNA derived from T cells, B-cell-depleted T cells, or PBMCs. Deeply sampled blood TCRbeta repertoires from subjects exposed to, actively infected with, or recovered from COVID-19 were included in the dataset. The repertoires were made available in a free public database intended to serve as a resource for research on the immune response to SARS-CoV-2. Samples came from the ongoing ImmuneRACE study (first 160 participants) plus 1,254 subjects from 6 global collaborators. A de-identified subject ID, COVID-19 status, age in years and sex were almost always included in the sample metadata. Where available, HLA class I and class II types were taken from metadata supplied by the sample provider and were not determined by assay-based typing. Points the paper makes about the study in general: Clinical and demographic metadata were provided uncurated, with the amount varying by source and participant.

TCRbeta CDR3 regions were amplified from genomic DNA by means of the immunoSEQ Assay, a bias-controlled multiplex PCR. As for the original processing: The number of nucleated cells in each sample was estimated from the amplification of reference gene primers within the assay. To quantify the absolute abundance of each unique TCRbeta CDR3 rearrangement, sequence reads were collapsed and filtered. Productive Simpson clonality was computed per sample as the square root of Simpson's diversity index over productive rearrangements. Sourced from immuneACCESS, this table was stored by TCRdb with only in-frame sequences that have V and J called. A share of the clones is absent; for the studies checked, an unresolved V gene accounts for under half, and the remainder has no known explanation. That table is the source of V, J and clone size, and D and trimming were worked out from the DNA. This sample is represented by approximately 240,000 clones; about 90% of them were singletons. Together, the top ten hold 9.5% to 15% of the sample.

Another Seattle source contributed samples from volunteer blood donors who had recovered from COVID-19. Collaborating institutions collected whole blood in K2EDTA tubes following their own protocols. For TCRbeta analysis, collaborators shipped samples as frozen whole blood, isolated PBMCs, or DNA extracted from either of those sample types. Points on this clone: Its binding antigen is unknown. The input lacks base qualities; no much larger clone sits a single base away.

From the germline V gene (reference sequence), CDR1 is MNHEY and CDR2 is SMNVEV. V is shortened by 3 bases, J by 7 bases, and the region joining them spans 7 bases. Its CDR3 holds 13 amino acids, cysteine through phenylalanine. Left in the record is the CDR3 DNA by itself, 39 bases read in frame from the first base. Input material: peripheral blood. The receptor comes from a woman aged 18 to 35 who had recovered from COVID-19. The V and J segments used are TRBV27 and TRBJ1-6; the D gene is unclear. DNA sequence: TGTGCCAGCAGTTTCCTCGGGAATTCACCCCTCCACTTT. It translates as CASSFLGNSPLHF.